These T cell receptor beta chains were read from a single sample in a study of T-cell memory formation after mild COVID-19. TCRdb analysed the 5' RACE reads with MiXCR anew, one entry per CDR3 protein. The table shows about 430,000 distinct CDR3 sequences, with more than 15% occurring only once. Sequenced input: PBMCs or a T cell subset sorted from them (not recorded which). The receptor set was obtained from a man aged 18 to 29 who had mild COVID-19 (a few samples of this study predate the infection). Cell type and time point are not known. Both conserved end residues are trimmed from each CDR3. Size tells how often a clone was seen (once, few, many) or the class of an expanded clone, and some rows leave it out.

.	TRBV7-9	TRBJ2-5	ASSLPGLVTAQY
.	TRBV5-1	TRBJ2-5	ASNRGGPETQY
few	TRBV3-1	TRBJ2-2	ASSQVRVVGELF
few	TRBV7-2	TRBJ1-6	ASSFPEGDNSPLH
few	TRBV20-1	TRBJ1-1	SARVAEAF
few	TRBV12-3/TRBV12-4	TRBJ1-1	ASSAQPQGRTEAF
.	TRBV15	TRBJ1-4	ATSRTRGREKLF
.	TRBV5-1	TRBJ2-4	ASSLGWQVLNIQY
.	TRBV7-2	TRBJ1-2	ASSLFARENGYT
few	TRBV6-2/TRBV6-3	TRBJ2-7	ASSLDRSSYEQY
.	TRBV28	TRBJ1-5	ASSLQGKRNQPQH
.	TRBV7-3	TRBJ2-2	ASSSPLTTGELF
many	TRBV28	TRBJ1-1	ASNPGGGFPTEAF
.	TRBV28	TRBJ1-6	ASTDGPSYPLH
.	TRBV3-1	TRBJ2-2	ASSQELAGGRTGELF
.	TRBV7-8	TRBJ1-2	ASSPRQFLYGYT
.	TRBV4-3	TRBJ1-6	ASSQWDTQGWGSPLH